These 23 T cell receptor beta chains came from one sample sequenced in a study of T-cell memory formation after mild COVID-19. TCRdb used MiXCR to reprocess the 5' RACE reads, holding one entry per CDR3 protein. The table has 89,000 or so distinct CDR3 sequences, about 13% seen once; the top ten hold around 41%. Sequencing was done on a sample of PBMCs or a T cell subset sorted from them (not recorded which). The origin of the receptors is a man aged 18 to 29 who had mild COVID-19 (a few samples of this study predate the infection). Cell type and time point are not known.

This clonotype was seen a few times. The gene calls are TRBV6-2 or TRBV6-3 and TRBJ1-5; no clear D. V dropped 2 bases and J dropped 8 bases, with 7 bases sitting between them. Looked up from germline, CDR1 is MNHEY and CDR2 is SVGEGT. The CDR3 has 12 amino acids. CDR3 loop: CASSYAREPQHF. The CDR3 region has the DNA TGTGCCAGCAGTTACGCACGGGAGCCCCAGCATTTT.

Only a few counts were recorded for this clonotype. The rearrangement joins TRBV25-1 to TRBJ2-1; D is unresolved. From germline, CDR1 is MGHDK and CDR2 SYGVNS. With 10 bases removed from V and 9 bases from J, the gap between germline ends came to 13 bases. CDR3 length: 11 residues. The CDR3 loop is CAIRAMGEQFF. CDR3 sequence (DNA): TGTGCCATCCGGGCTATGGGTGAGCAGTTCTTC.

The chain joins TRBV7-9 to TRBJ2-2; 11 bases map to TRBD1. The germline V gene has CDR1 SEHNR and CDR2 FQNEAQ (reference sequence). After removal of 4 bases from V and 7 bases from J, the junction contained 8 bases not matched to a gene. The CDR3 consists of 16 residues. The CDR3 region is CASSSPGQGVGGELFF. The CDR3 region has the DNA TGTGCCAGCAGCTCACCGGGACAGGGGGTCGGCGGGGAGCTGTTTTTT.

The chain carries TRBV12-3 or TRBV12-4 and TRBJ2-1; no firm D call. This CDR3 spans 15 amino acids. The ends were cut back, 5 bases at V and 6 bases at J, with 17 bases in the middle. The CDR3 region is CASSPTGLQGNEQFF. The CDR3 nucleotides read TGTGCCAGCAGTCCGACTGGCTTACAAGGCAATGAGCAGTTCTTC.

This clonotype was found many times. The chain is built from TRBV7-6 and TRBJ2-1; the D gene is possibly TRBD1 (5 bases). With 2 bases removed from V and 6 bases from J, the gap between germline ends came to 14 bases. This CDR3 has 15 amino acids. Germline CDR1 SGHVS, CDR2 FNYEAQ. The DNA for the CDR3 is TGTGCCAGCAGCTTATATAAGTCCAGGGCCAATGAGCAGTTCTTC. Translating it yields CASSLYKSRANEQFF.

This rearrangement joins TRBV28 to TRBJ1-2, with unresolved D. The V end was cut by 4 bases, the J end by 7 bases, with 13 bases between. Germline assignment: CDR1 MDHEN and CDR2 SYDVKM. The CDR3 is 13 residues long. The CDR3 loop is CASSSLGGAGYTF. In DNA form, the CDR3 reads TGTGCCAGCAGTTCATTGGGAGGAGCTGGCTACACCTTC.

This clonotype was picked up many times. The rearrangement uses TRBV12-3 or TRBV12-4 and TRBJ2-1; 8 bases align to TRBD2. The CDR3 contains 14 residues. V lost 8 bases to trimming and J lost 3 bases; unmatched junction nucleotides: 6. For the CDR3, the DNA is TGTGCCAGCTTGGGGGCGGGAGGCTACAATGAGCAGTTCTTC. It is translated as CASLGAGGYNEQFF.

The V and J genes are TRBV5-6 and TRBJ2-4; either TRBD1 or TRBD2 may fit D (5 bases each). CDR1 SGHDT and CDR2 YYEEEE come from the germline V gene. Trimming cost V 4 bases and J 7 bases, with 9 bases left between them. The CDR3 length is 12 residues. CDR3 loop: CASSPGPNIQYF. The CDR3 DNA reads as TGTGCCAGCAGCCCGGGACCTAACATTCAGTACTTC.

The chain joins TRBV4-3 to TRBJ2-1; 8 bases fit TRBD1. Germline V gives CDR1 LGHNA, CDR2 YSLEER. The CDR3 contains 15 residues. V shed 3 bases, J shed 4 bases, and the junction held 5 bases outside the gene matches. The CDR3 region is CASSQPGQVYNEQFF. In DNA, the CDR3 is TGCGCCAGCAGCCAGCCGGGACAGGTGTACAATGAGCAGTTCTTC.

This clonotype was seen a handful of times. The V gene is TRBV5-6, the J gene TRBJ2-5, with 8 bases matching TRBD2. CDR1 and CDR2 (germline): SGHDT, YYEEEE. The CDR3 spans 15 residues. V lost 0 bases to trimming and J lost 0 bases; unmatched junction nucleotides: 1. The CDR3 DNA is TGTGCCAGCAGCTTGGGGGGACTAGACCAAGAGACCCAGTACTTC. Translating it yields CASSLGGLDQETQYF.

CDR3 DNA sequence: TGTGCCAGCAGTTACGCCCACAGGGCGGGCAAGGAGACCCAGTACTTC. Translated, it gives CASSYAHRAGKETQYF. This sequence joins TRBV6-2 or TRBV6-3 and TRBJ2-5; the D gene is possibly TRBD1 (6 bases). This CDR3 has 16 amino acids. Germline V gene sequence: CDR1 MNHEY, CDR2 SVGEGT. The V gene lost 2 bases and the J gene lost 5 bases, with 18 bases spanning the gap.

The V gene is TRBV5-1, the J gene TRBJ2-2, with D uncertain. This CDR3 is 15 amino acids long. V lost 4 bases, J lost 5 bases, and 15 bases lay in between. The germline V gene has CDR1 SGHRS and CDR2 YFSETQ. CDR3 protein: CASSPRPGGTGELFF. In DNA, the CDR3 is TGCGCCAGCAGCCCCCGCCCGGGTGGGACCGGGGAGCTGTTTTTT.

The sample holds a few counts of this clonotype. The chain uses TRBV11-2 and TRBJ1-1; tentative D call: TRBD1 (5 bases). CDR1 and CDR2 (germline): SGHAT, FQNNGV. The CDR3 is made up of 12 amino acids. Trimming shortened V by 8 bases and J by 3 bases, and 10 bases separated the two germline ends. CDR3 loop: CASGGKDTEAFF. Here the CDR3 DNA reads TGTGCCAGCGGGGGGAAGGACACTGAAGCTTTCTTT.

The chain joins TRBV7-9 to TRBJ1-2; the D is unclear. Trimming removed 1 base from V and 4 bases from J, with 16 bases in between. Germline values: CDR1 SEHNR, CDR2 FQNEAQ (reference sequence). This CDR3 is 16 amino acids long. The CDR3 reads CASSLGSRTDVYGYTF. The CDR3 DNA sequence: TGTGCCAGCAGCTTAGGTTCTCGGACGGACGTCTATGGCTACACCTTC.

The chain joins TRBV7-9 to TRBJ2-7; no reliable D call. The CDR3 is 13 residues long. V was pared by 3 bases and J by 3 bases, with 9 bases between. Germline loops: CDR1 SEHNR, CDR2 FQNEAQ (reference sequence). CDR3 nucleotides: TGTGCCAGCAGCTTCGCGGCAGGCTACGAGCAGTACTTC. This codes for CASSFAAGYEQYF.

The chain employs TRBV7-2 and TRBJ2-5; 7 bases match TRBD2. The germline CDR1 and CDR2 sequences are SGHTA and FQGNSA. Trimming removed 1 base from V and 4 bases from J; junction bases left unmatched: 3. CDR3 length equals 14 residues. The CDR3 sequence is CASSLGGGGETQYF. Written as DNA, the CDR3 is TGTGCCAGCAGCTTAGGGGGCGGGGGAGAGACCCAGTACTTC.

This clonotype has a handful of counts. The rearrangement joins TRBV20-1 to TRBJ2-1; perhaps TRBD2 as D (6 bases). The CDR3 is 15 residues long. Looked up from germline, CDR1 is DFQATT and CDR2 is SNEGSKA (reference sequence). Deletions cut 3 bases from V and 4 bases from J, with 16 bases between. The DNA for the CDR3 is TGCAGTGCTAGGGCAATAGCGGATCTGTACAATGAGCAGTTCTTC. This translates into CSARAIADLYNEQFF.

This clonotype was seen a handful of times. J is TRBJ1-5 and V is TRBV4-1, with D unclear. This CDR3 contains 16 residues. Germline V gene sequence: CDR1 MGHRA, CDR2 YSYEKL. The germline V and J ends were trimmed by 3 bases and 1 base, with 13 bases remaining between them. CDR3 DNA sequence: TGCGCCAGCAGCCATGCCGCGGCAGCAAGCAATCAGCCCCAGCATTTT. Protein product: CASSHAAAASNQPQHF.

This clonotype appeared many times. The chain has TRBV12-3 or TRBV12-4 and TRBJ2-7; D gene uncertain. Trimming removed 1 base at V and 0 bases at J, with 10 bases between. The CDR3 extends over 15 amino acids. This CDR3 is CASSLVDSSSYEQYF. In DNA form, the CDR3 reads TGTGCCAGCAGTTTAGTTGATTCGAGCTCCTACGAGCAGTACTTC.

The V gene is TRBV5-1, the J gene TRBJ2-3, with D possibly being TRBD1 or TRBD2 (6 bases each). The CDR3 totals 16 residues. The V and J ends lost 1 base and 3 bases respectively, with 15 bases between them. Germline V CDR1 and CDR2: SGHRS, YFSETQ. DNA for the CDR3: TGCGCCAGCAGCTTGCCCAAGGAGGGGGTAACAGATACGCAGTATTTT. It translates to CASSLPKEGVTDTQYF.

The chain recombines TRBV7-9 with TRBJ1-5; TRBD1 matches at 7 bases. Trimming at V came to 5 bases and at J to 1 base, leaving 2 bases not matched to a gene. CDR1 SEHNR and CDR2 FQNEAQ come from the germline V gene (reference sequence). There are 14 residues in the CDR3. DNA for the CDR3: TGTGCCAGCAGCCCGACAGGGAGCAATCAGCCCCAGCATTTT. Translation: CASSPTGSNQPQHF.

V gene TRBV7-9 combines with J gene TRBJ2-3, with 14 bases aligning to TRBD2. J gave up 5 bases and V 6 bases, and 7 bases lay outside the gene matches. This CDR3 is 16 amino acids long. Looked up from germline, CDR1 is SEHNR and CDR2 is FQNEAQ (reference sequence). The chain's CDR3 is CASSPTSGGARDTQYF. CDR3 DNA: TGTGCCAGCAGTCCGACTAGCGGGGGGGCAAGAGATACGCAGTATTTT.

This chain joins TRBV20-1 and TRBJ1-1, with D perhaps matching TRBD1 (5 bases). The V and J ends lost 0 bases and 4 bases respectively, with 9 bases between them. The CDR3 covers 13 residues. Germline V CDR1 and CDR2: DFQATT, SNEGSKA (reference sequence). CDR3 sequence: CSARDPGGTEAFF. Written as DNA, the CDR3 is TGCAGTGCTAGAGATCCGGGGGGCACTGAAGCTTTCTTT.